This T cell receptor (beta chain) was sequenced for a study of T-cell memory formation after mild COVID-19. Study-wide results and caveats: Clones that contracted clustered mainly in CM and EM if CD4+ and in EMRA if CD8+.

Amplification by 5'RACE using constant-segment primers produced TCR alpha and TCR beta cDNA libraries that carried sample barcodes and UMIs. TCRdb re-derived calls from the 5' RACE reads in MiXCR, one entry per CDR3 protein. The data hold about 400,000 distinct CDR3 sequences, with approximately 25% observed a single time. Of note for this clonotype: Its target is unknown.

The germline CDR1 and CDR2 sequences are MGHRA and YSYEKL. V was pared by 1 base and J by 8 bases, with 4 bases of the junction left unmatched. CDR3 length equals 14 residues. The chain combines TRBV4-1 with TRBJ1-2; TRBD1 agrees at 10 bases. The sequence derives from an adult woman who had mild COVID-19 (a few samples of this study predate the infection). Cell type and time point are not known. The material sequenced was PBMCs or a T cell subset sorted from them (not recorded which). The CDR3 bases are TGCGCCAGCAGCCAAGGACAGGGGGCTCGGGGCTACACCTTC. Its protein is CASSQGQGARGYTF.